A selection of T cell receptor beta chains follows, all from one sample in a study of blood T cell repertoires in COVID-19. Assay used: immunoSEQ multiplex PCR; TCRdb lists only in-frame clones, some missing. The data contain 20,000 to 25,000 clones, roughly 89% of them singletons. Source material: peripheral blood. These receptors were collected from a woman aged 70-85 years with active COVID-19. CDR3s include the opening cysteine and the closing phenylalanine or tryptophan. The order of the fields is J gene, clone size, V gene, D gene, CDR3 protein, CDR3 DNA. A D gene is named only where the DNA matches it firmly. Clone size is stated in some rows and not others, as once, few, many or a class when expanded.

>TRBJ2-7|NA|TRBV10-3|NA
CAISGQDSYEQYF
TGTGCCATCAGTGGACAGGACTCCTACGAGCAGTACTTC
>TRBJ1-5|NA|TRBV19|TRBD1
CASSIGTGGQPQHF
TGTGCCAGTAGTATAGGGACAGGGGGCCAGCCCCAGCATTTT
>TRBJ2-3|NA|TRBV5-4|TRBD1
CASSHDRGFTDTQYF
TGTGCCAGCAGCCACGACAGGGGGTTTACAGATACGCAGTATTTT
>TRBJ2-7|few|TRBV24-1|NA
CATSDFQGPTYEQYF
TGTGCCACCAGTGATTTCCAGGGTCCGACGTACGAGCAGTACTTC
>TRBJ2-3|NA|TRBV7-9|TRBD1
CASSLVAGGVINTQYF
TGTGCCAGCAGCTTAGTGGCAGGGGGCGTAATAAATACGCAGTATTTT
>TRBJ1-1|NA|TRBV12-3/TRBV12-4|TRBD1
CASSLRQGSEAFF
TGTGCCAGCAGTCTCCGACAGGGGTCTGAAGCTTTCTTT
>TRBJ2-1|once|TRBV6-5|TRBD2
CASRRAGGRGNEQFF
TGTGCCAGCAGGAGAGCGGGGGGGCGTGGCAATGAGCAGTTCTTC
>TRBJ2-1|NA|TRBV7-8|TRBD2
CASSLASGGNEQFF
TGTGCCAGCAGCTTGGCTAGCGGGGGAAATGAGCAGTTCTTC
>TRBJ2-1|NA|TRBV4-1|NA
CASSQGKGVPYNEQFF
TGCGCCAGCAGCCAAGGGAAGGGGGTTCCCTACAATGAGCAGTTCTTC
>TRBJ2-1|NA|TRBV29-1|TRBD2
CSAGLAVYNEQFF
TGCAGCGCGGGACTAGCGGTTTACAATGAGCAGTTCTTC
>TRBJ2-4|NA|TRBV5-8|TRBD2
CASSLDGGGALNIQYF
TGTGCCAGCAGCTTGGATGGCGGGGGGGCCCTAAACATTCAGTACTTC
>TRBJ1-1|few|TRBV7-9|NA
CASSLELNTEAFF
TGTGCCAGCAGCTTGGAGCTGAACACTGAAGCTTTCTTT
>TRBJ2-1|NA|TRBV5-1|NA
CASSLSRPSYNEQFF
TGCGCCAGCAGCTTGAGCAGGCCTTCCTACAATGAGCAGTTCTTC
>TRBJ2-3|NA|TRBV5-6|TRBD2
CASSPAGGIPDTQYF
TGTGCCAGCAGCCCGGCCGGGGGGATCCCAGATACGCAGTATTTT